This TCR beta chain was sequenced in a study of T cells after yellow fever vaccination. Findings and limits, study-wide: Only a small proportion of the clonotypes turned up in both the CD4 and the CD8 compartments, likely arising from convergent recombination. Booster sampling recovered most clones from primary vaccination (under 98% CD4, roughly 90% CD8). The study found a weaker secondary response that peaked faster, day 5 versus 15.

The table lists this clonotype with many counts. The antigen remains unidentified. Trimming removed 8 bases from V and 3 bases from J, with 14 bases in between. Germline V gene data show CDR1 as WSHSY and CDR2 as SAAADI. This CDR3 has 14 amino acids. They built TCR cDNA with 5'RACE template switching, a step that put in a universal primer site and UMIs. TCRdb passed the 5' RACE reads through MiXCR, listing each CDR3 protein once. The sample includes over 100,000 distinct CDR3 sequences, 8% to 9.5% of them seen just once. This clonotype was sampled from a man aged 25 to 40 who received the YFV17D yellow fever vaccine. The chain couples TRBV10-2 to TRBJ2-1; a weak D match, TRBD2 (6 bases). The sequenced sample was CD8+ T cells sorted from PBMCs, obtained 45 days after the yellow fever booster vaccination. DNA for the CDR3: TGCGCCAGCTGGCCGGGAGTAGACTACAATGAGCAGTTCTTC. This sequence encodes CASWPGVDYNEQFF.